Following are 25 T cell receptor beta chains from one sample sequenced in a study of a mutant IDH1 vaccine in newly diagnosed glioma. These receptors' targets are unknown. The time point denotes: week 35, safety follow-up. All doses held 300 ug of mutant IDH1 20-mer peptide, with topical imiquimod. Repertoires were generated with immunoSEQ multiplex PCR, while TCRdb's copy carries only in-frame clones and drops some. This repertoire shows 35,000 to 55,000 clones, about 86% found once; its top ten account for roughly 5%. Sequencing used PBMCs, obtained from a glioma patient whose treatment included an IDH1 peptide vaccine. The receptors originated from a woman aged 40 to 49 with glioma. Some clones in this sample may be carry-over from other donors' samples.

The chain carries TRBV5-5 and TRBJ1-1, with D perhaps matching TRBD1 (5 bases). This CDR3 contains 15 residues. With 3 bases removed from V and 4 bases from J, the gap between germline ends came to 16 bases. Germline V lookup: CDR1 SGHKS, CDR2 YYEKEE (reference sequence). CDR3 protein: CASSWQGDGSTEAFF. In DNA, the CDR3 is TGTGCCAGCAGCTGGCAGGGAGATGGTTCCACTGAAGCTTTCTTT.

The chain recombines TRBV5-4 with TRBJ2-7, with D perhaps given as TRBD1 or TRBD2 (6 bases each). Trimming took off 5 bases at V and 6 bases at J, with 18 bases between the two ends. CDR1 SGHNT and CDR2 YYREEE come from the germline V gene (reference sequence). The CDR3 length is 14 residues. As DNA, the CDR3 is TGTGCCAGCAGACGAACAGGGTTGGGGGGCGAGCAGTACTTC. Protein: CASRRTGLGGEQYF.

The rearrangement uses TRBV4-2 and TRBJ2-1, with TRBD2 as a possible D gene (5 bases). V was cut by 0 bases and J by 5 bases, with 8 bases left in between. The germline V gene has CDR1 LGHNA and CDR2 YNFKEQ. The CDR3 has 14 amino acids. Written as DNA, the CDR3 is TGTGCCAGCAGCCAAGAGGGGAGCCACAATGAGCAGTTCTTC. Translating gives CASSQEGSHNEQFF.

CDR3 nucleotide sequence: TGTGCCAGCAGCGTTAAACAGGGGGCGGCAGAGCAGTTCTTC. Its translation is CASSVKQGAAEQFF. The rearrangement joins TRBV9 to TRBJ2-1; 9 bases fit TRBD1. The germline V gene encodes CDR1 SGDLS and CDR2 YYNGEE. The CDR3 sequence is 14 residues long. Trimming cost V 2 bases and J 10 bases; bases outside gene matches: 7. The full variable domain, with the rest looked up from reference TRBV9 and TRBJ2-1, is DSGVTQTPKHLITATGQRVTLRCSPRSGDLSVYWYQQSLDQGLQFLIQYYNGEERAKGNILERFSAQQFPDLHSELNLSSLELGDSALYFCASSVKQGAAEQFFGPGTRLTVL.

This chain connects TRBV5-4 to TRBJ1-2; D is unclear. The CDR3 spans 15 residues. In germline, CDR1 is SGHNT, CDR2 YYREEE (reference sequence). Trimming took 4 bases from V and 2 from J, leaving 15 bases between them. The CDR3 is CASSIPRRENYGYTF. Here the CDR3 DNA reads TGTGCCAGCAGCATCCCCCGTAGGGAGAACTATGGCTACACCTTC.

The genes are TRBV25-1 and TRBJ2-2, with TRBD1 identical over 8 bases. Trimming took 5 bases from V and 8 from J; bases not matched to a gene: 4. Germline values: CDR1 MGHDK, CDR2 SYGVNS. The CDR3 runs 13 residues. The chain's CDR3 is CASSTGGPGELFF. Here the CDR3 DNA reads TGTGCCAGCAGTACAGGGGGGCCTGGGGAGCTGTTTTTT.

This chain joins TRBV6-1 and TRBJ2-7, with D hard to call. Germline assignment: CDR1 MNHNS and CDR2 SASEGT. The germline V and J ends were trimmed by 8 bases and 0 bases, with 2 bases remaining between them. There are 10 residues in the CDR3. The CDR3 region is CASVSYEQYF. CDR3 DNA: TGTGCCAGCGTCTCCTACGAGCAGTACTTC.

V usage is TRBV11-2 and J usage is TRBJ2-7; D is unresolved. The CDR3 totals 12 residues. The germline gives CDR1 SGHAT, CDR2 FQNNGV. The germline V and J ends were trimmed by 5 bases and 2 bases, with 7 bases remaining between them. Written as DNA, the CDR3 is TGTGCCAGCAGCCCCCCCACCTACGAGCAGTACTTC. Translated, it gives CASSPPTYEQYF.

The J gene is TRBJ2-1, the V gene TRBV5-6; TRBD2 might be the D (6 bases). Germline lookup yields CDR1 SGHDT and CDR2 YYEEEE. Trimming stripped 3 bases from V and 4 bases from J, with 20 bases between. The CDR3 has 17 amino acids. The CDR3 loop is CASSSNNGSPRYNEQFF. The CDR3 DNA reads TGTGCCAGCAGCTCTAACAACGGGAGCCCCAGATACAATGAGCAGTTCTTC.

The chain couples TRBV28 to TRBJ1-1; D is unclear. Germline lookup yields CDR1 MDHEN and CDR2 SYDVKM. V was cut by 3 bases and J by 1 base, with 6 bases left in between. This CDR3 has 13 residues. The CDR3 loop is CASSFQRNTEAFF. CDR3 bases: TGTGCCAGCAGTTTCCAGCGGAACACTGAAGCTTTCTTT.

About this clone itself: Additional DNA sequences in this sample encode the identical CDR3. The chain carries TRBV9 and TRBJ2-7; 8 bases map to TRBD2. Germline V gives CDR1 SGDLS, CDR2 YYNGEE. The CDR3 is 15 amino acids. The V gene end was trimmed by 0 bases and the J gene end by 1 base; junction bases not matched to a gene: 3. As DNA, the CDR3 is TGTGCCAGCAGCGTAGGTCCTAGCGGGTCCTACGAGCAGTACTTC. It translates to CASSVGPSGSYEQYF.

The chain combines TRBV13 with TRBJ1-1, with D tentatively TRBD1 (5 bases). The CDR3 runs to 17 residues. Germline assignment: CDR1 PRHDT and CDR2 FYEKMQ (reference sequence). Trimming left V 6 bases short and J 0 bases short, with 20 bases between. This CDR3 is CASSSGTSLTLNTEAFF. The CDR3 DNA sequence: TGTGCCAGCAGTTCGGGGACGTCTCTTACGTTGAACACTGAAGCTTTCTTT.

The chain carries TRBV25-1 and TRBJ2-7; D is unclear. Trimming pared 2 bases from V and 3 bases from J, leaving 11 bases between. This CDR3 region has 14 residues. Germline CDR1 reads MGHDK; CDR2 reads SYGVNS. CDR3 bases: TGTGCCAGCAGTGAAGGAGACACAAGCTACGAGCAGTACTTC. This codes for CASSEGDTSYEQYF.

The rearrangement joins TRBV5-8 to TRBJ1-5; D perhaps matches TRBD1 (6 bases). The V and J ends lost 4 bases and 1 base respectively, with 9 bases between them. The CDR3 contains 14 residues. Germline V gene lookup returns CDR1 SGHTS and CDR2 YDEGEE. CDR3 coding DNA: TGTGCCAGCAGCGCGGACAGAAGCAATCAGCCCCAGCATTTT. It specifies CASSADRSNQPQHF. The complete variable domain, with remaining parts taken from reference TRBV5-8 and TRBJ1-5, reads EAGVTQSPTHLIKTRGQQATLRCSPISGHTSVYWYQQALGLGLQFLLWYDEGEERNRGNFPPRFSGRQFPNYSSELNVNALELEDSALYLCASSADRSNQPQHFGDGTRLSIL.

The rearrangement links TRBV5-6 to TRBJ1-6; D unresolved. The germline V and J ends were trimmed by 0 bases and 7 bases, with 14 bases remaining between them. The CDR3 loop spans 16 amino acids. Per germline, CDR1 SGHDT and CDR2 YYEEEE. CDR3 nucleotides: TGTGCCAGCAGCTTGGCCTCGGGGATTGGCAATTCACCCCTCCACTTT. Translation gives CASSLASGIGNSPLHF.

The chain combines TRBV6-4 with TRBJ2-3; no clear D. Germline CDR1 is MRHNA and CDR2 is SNTAGT. The germline V and J ends were trimmed by 5 bases and 6 bases, with 21 bases remaining between them. The length of the CDR3 is 16 residues. CDR3 loop: CASSPSKATAADTQYF. In DNA, the CDR3 is TGTGCCAGCAGTCCAAGTAAAGCGACCGCGGCGGATACGCAGTATTTT.

The genes are TRBV27 and TRBJ1-2; 8 nucleotides agree with TRBD1. The CDR3 runs to 16 residues. Looked up from germline, CDR1 is MNHEY and CDR2 is SMNVEV (reference sequence). Trimming cost V 6 bases and J 5 bases; bases outside gene matches: 14. CDR3 sequence: CASRRTGSGLGYGYTF. The DNA for the CDR3 is TGTGCCAGCAGAAGGACAGGGTCAGGGTTGGGGTATGGCTACACCTTC.

The CDR3 region has the DNA TGTGCCAGCAGCTATAAACCCGACAGGGGTAGGACCGGGGAGCTGTTTTTT. Its translation is CASSYKPDRGRTGELFF. V is TRBV7-8 and J is TRBJ2-2, with 8 positions matching TRBD1. The CDR3 is 17 amino acids. The germline V gene has CDR1 SGHVS and CDR2 FQNEAQ. The J segment lost 5 bases and the V segment lost 4 bases, leaving 12 bases of the junction unmatched.

The genes are TRBV20-1 and TRBJ2-7; D is ambiguous. Trimming removed 3 bases from V and 12 bases from J, with 12 bases in between. Germline values: CDR1 DFQATT, CDR2 SNEGSKA (reference sequence). This CDR3 is built from 10 residues. The CDR3 DNA sequence: TGCAGTGCTAGCGAAGGGTATGGGTACTTC. Residues: CSASEGYGYF.

The V call is TRBV11-1, the J call TRBJ2-3, with D maybe TRBD1 (6 bases). Germline CDR1 reads SGHAT; CDR2 reads FQDESV (reference sequence). There are 15 residues in the CDR3. Between the trimmed V and J ends, which lost 2 bases and 3 bases, there was a span of 12 bases. The CDR3 DNA reads TGTGCCAGCAGCTTACAGGCAGGGGTGACAGATACGCAGTATTTT. This sequence encodes CASSLQAGVTDTQYF.

The chain combines TRBV5-5 with TRBJ2-7, with 12 bases fitting TRBD1. The CDR3 runs 13 residues. Looked up from germline, CDR1 is SGHKS and CDR2 is YYEKEE (reference sequence). The trim removed 4 bases at V and 6 bases at J, leaving 2 bases unmatched. CDR3 residues: CASSPGQGAEQYF. CDR3 nucleotide sequence: TGTGCCAGCAGCCCGGGACAGGGGGCCGAGCAGTACTTC.

This clone was observed a few times. The chain has TRBV12-5 and TRBJ1-2, with unresolved D. Germline V gene data show CDR1 as LGHNT and CDR2 as FRNRAP. CDR3 size: 12 residues. V was clipped by 4 bases and J by 0 bases, with 3 bases between them. The CDR3 DNA follows: TGTGCTAGTGGTTATTCTAACTATGGCTACACCTTC. This sequence encodes CASGYSNYGYTF. Full variable domain (missing parts from reference TRBV12-5 and TRBJ1-2): DARVTQTPRHKVTEMGQEVTMRCQPILGHNTVFWYRQTMMQGLELLAYFRNRAPLDDSGMPKDRFSAEMPDATLATLKIQPSEPRDSAVYFCASGYSNYGYTFGSGTRLTVV.

The V call is TRBV7-8, the J call TRBJ2-5, with 9 bases matching TRBD2. Per germline, CDR1 SGHVS and CDR2 FQNEAQ. J lost 2 bases, V lost 8 bases, and 6 bases had no gene match. This CDR3 comprises 14 residues. The DNA for the CDR3 is TGTGCCAGCGTTAGGGCGGGGGGGCAAGAGACCCAGTACTTC. Protein: CASVRAGGQETQYF.

This chain connects TRBV7-3 to TRBJ2-2; 10 bases line up with TRBD2. V lost 5 bases to trimming and J lost 2 bases; unmatched junction nucleotides: 2. CDR3 size: 15 residues. Germline CDR1 and CDR2: SGHTA and FQGTGA. This chain's CDR3 is CASSSGGDNTGELFF. CDR3 nucleotides: TGTGCCAGCAGCAGCGGGGGGGATAACACCGGGGAGCTGTTTTTT.

The V and J genes are TRBV10-3 and TRBJ2-2; perhaps TRBD1 as D (6 bases). This CDR3 comprises 14 residues. V lost 10 bases, J lost 0 bases, and 12 bases lay in between. CDR1 is ENHRY, CDR2 SYGVKD, per germline. CDR3 in amino acids: CATLTGSNTGELFF. As DNA, the CDR3 is TGTGCCACCTTGACAGGCTCGAACACCGGGGAGCTGTTTTTT.